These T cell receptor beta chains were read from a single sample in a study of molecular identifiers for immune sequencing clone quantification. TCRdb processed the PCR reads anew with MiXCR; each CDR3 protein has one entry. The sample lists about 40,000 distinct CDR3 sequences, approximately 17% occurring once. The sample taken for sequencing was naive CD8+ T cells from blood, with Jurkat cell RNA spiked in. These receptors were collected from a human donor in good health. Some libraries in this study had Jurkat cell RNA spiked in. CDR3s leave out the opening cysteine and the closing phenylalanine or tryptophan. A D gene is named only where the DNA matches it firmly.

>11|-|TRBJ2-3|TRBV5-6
ASSQDPTDTQY
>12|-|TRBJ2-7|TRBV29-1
SVESGGGPYEQY
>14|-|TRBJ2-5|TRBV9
ASSPSPRQGGETQY
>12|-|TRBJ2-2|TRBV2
ASTGLTNTGELF
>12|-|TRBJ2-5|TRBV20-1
SAIQRPYQETQY
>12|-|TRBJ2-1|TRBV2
ARQGPQGNNEQF
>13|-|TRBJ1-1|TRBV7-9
ASSPPFSAPREAF
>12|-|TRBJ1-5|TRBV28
ASSLYGEYQPQH
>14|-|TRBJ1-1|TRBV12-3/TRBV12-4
ASSFRDGTARTEAF
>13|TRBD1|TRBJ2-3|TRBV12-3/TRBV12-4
ASSLTGGLADTQY
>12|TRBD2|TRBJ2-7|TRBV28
ASYRLAGDYEQY
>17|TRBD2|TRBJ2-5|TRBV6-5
ASSYSWFGTSGDKETQY